The 30 T cell receptor beta chains below all came from one sample that was sequenced in a study of patients and donors after allogeneic stem cell transplantation. TCRdb re-called the RT-PCR reads with MiXCR, one entry per CDR3 protein. The data contain some 880,000 distinct CDR3 sequences, about a sixth of them singletons. The sample comprised blood, either unsorted or a sorted T cell fraction (not recorded which). These receptors all come from a human donor who was either an allogeneic HSCT recipient or a stem cell or donor lymphocyte infusion donor (not recorded which). It is not recorded whose cells these are; they may come from a transplant donor.

This chain uses TRBV6-2 or TRBV6-3 with TRBJ2-3; TRBD1 is a possible D gene (5 bases). The CDR3 contains 18 residues. From germline, CDR1 is MNHEY and CDR2 SVGEGT. Trimming shortened V by 3 bases and J by 6 bases, and 25 bases separated the two germline ends. The CDR3 region is CASSYVWGTKLPPDTQYF. CDR3 DNA: TGTGCCAGCAGTTATGTGTGGGGCACGAAATTGCCCCCGGATACGCAGTATTTT.

This clonotype was observed a handful of times. The junction differs from germline at one of its ends, possibly a read error. The rearrangement uses TRBV7-9 and TRBJ2-1; 9 bases fit TRBD1. This CDR3 contains 12 residues. In germline, CDR1 is SEHNR, CDR2 FQNEAQ (reference sequence). The CDR3 DNA reads TGTGCCAGCAGCTTAGCCGACAGGGGGATGGTCTTC. Translation gives CASSLADRGMVF.

This clonotype was found a few times. The J gene is TRBJ1-2, the V gene TRBV25-1; D remains ambiguous. V lost 8 bases and J lost 5, with 9 bases in between. CDR1 is MGHDK, CDR2 SYGVNS, per germline. The length of the CDR3 is 11 residues. CDR3 sequence: CASAYGYGYTF. CDR3 sequence (DNA): TGTGCCAGCGCTTATGGGTATGGCTACACCTTC.

The V call is TRBV2, the J call TRBJ1-2; 7 bases line up with TRBD1. Unmatched junction bases numbered 2, after V lost 6 bases and J lost 4 bases. CDR3 length equals 12 residues. CDR1 and CDR2 (germline): SNHLY, FYNNEI. CDR3 sequence (DNA): TGTGCCAGCAGGGACAGGACCTATGGCTACACCTTC. Its translation is CASRDRTYGYTF.

The chain couples TRBV27 to TRBJ2-1, with 10 bases aligning to TRBD2. CDR3 size: 14 residues. The germline gives CDR1 MNHEY, CDR2 SMNVEV (reference sequence). J gave up 7 bases and V 4 bases, and 4 bases lay outside the gene matches. CDR3 bases: TGTGCCAGCAGTTCGGTAGCGGGAGGTAATGAGCAGTTCTTC. Translated: CASSSVAGGNEQFF.

This clonotype occurred a few times. The chain links TRBV20-1 to TRBJ2-3, with 7 nucleotides matching TRBD2. The CDR3 is made up of 14 amino acids. With V trimmed by 5 bases and J by 0 bases, 5 bases remained unmatched. Germline V CDR1 and CDR2: DFQATT, SNEGSKA (reference sequence). The CDR3 is CSAGSGVSTDTQYF. The CDR3 coding sequence is TGCAGTGCTGGGAGCGGGGTTAGCACAGATACGCAGTATTTT.

There are a few counts of this clonotype. The genes are TRBV10-3 and TRBJ1-2; D is perhaps TRBD1 (6 bases). Germline loops: CDR1 ENHRY, CDR2 SYGVKD. This CDR3 spans 14 amino acids. Trimming shortened V by 8 bases and J by 0 bases, and 13 bases separated the two germline ends. The CDR3 is CAIFGTPPNYGYTF. The CDR3 bases are TGTGCCATCTTCGGGACACCTCCTAACTATGGCTACACCTTC.

The chain links TRBV6-5 to TRBJ2-2; D possibly corresponds to TRBD2 (6 bases). Germline V gene sequence: CDR1 MNHEY, CDR2 SVGAGI. The V end was cut by 2 bases, the J end by 0 bases, with 10 bases between. The CDR3 runs 16 residues. CDR3 amino acids: CASSYTSRTNTGELFF. Here the CDR3 DNA reads TGTGCCAGCAGTTACACTAGCCGAACGAACACCGGGGAGCTGTTTTTT.

V gene TRBV20-1 combines with J gene TRBJ2-5; unclear D gene. Germline lookup yields CDR1 DFQATT and CDR2 SNEGSKA (reference sequence). The CDR3 contains 15 residues. V was clipped by 0 bases and J by 5 bases, with 16 bases between them. The CDR3: CSAREGSRSSETQYF. The CDR3 nucleotides are TGCAGTGCTAGAGAGGGATCGAGGAGTTCGGAGACCCAGTACTTC.

This chain uses TRBV12-3 or TRBV12-4 with TRBJ1-3, with 9 bases matching TRBD1. The CDR3 covers 17 residues. Losses at the gene ends were 6 bases for V and 4 bases for J; bases not matched to a gene: 13. The CDR3 region is CASSRGQGILGGNTIYF. The DNA for the CDR3 is TGTGCCAGCAGCCGGGGACAGGGCATTCTTGGGGGAAACACCATATATTTT.

This clonotype was seen more than once but under ten times. The chain recombines TRBV11-1 with TRBJ2-2, with D maybe TRBD2 (7 bases). V was trimmed by 2 bases and J by 0 bases, leaving 16 bases between them. The germline V gene has CDR1 SGHAT and CDR2 FQDESV (reference sequence). This CDR3 has 18 residues. CDR3 sequence (DNA): TGTGCCAGCAGCTTAATCGCGGGGGCCCGTTCGAACACCGGGGAGCTGTTTTTT. Protein: CASSLIAGARSNTGELFF.

This clonotype has only a few counts. The J gene is TRBJ2-7, the V gene TRBV6-1, with D possibly TRBD2 on 6 matching bases. The germline gives CDR1 MNHNS, CDR2 SASEGT. The ends were cut back, 5 bases at V and 0 bases at J, with 14 bases in the middle. CDR3 length: 15 amino acids. The CDR3 DNA sequence: TGTGCCAGCAGTCCCTTTATGGGGGGCTCCTACGAGCAGTACTTC. It yields the protein CASSPFMGGSYEQYF.

The chain is built from TRBV12-3 or TRBV12-4 and TRBJ1-2; 8 bases fit TRBD1. This CDR3 comprises 15 residues. V shed 3 bases, J shed 5 bases, and the junction held 8 bases outside the gene matches. Written as DNA, the CDR3 is TGTGCCAGCAGTTTTGAGGCAGGGGGCTCTTATGGCTACACCTTC. The encoded protein is CASSFEAGGSYGYTF.

This clonotype was seen a few times. The chain couples TRBV21-1 to TRBJ2-6. TRBV21-1 is flagged as a pseudogene. This CDR3 comprises 17 residues. The CDR3 DNA reads as TGTGCCAGCAGCACTTTCCGACTGCTCTCTGGGGCCAACGTCCTGACTTTC. Amino acid sequence: CASSTFRLLSGANVLTF.

This clonotype turned up a few times. The rearrangement uses TRBV5-1 and TRBJ1-4, with 9 positions matching TRBD1. The germline V gene has CDR1 SGHRS and CDR2 YFSETQ. The CDR3 has 15 amino acids. V gave up 4 bases and J gave up 8 bases; unmatched junction bases: 9. DNA for the CDR3: TGCGCCAGCAGCCGCGCGGGACAGGGAAGCGAAAAACTGTTTTTT. Translation: CASSRAGQGSEKLFF. The full variable domain, completed using reference TRBV5-1 and TRBJ1-4, is KAGVTQTPRYLIKTRGQQVTLSCSPISGHRSVSWYQQTPGQGLQFLFEYFSETQRNKGNFPGRFSGRQFSNSRSEMNVSTLELGDSALYLCASSRAGQGSEKLFFGSGTQLSVL.

This clonotype was recorded a few times. V is TRBV7-9 and J is TRBJ2-7; unclear D gene. Germline V gene lookup returns CDR1 SEHNR and CDR2 FQNEAQ (reference sequence). This CDR3 region has 14 residues. The V and J ends lost 4 bases and 2 bases respectively, with 12 bases between them. This CDR3 is CASSSPLRTYEQYF. CDR3 DNA sequence: TGTGCCAGCAGCTCCCCTTTGCGGACCTACGAGCAGTACTTC.

V gene TRBV24-1 combines with J gene TRBJ2-5; 7 bases agree with TRBD2. CDR1 and CDR2 from the germline V gene are KGHDR and SFDVKD. Germline trimming cut 4 bases from V and 9 bases from J; bases unmatched to any gene: 7. CDR3 length: 13 amino acids. CDR3 sequence reads: CATSDQTSAPQYF. Here the CDR3 DNA reads TGTGCCACCAGTGACCAAACTAGCGCCCCCCAGTACTTC.

This clonotype was recorded many times. The chain is built from TRBV12-3 or TRBV12-4 and TRBJ2-2, with TRBD1 matching over 11 bases. Germline trimming cut 2 bases from V and 3 bases from J; bases unmatched to any gene: 5. The CDR3 spans 17 residues. This CDR3 is CASSLFGQGADTGELFF. The DNA of the CDR3 is TGTGCCAGCAGTTTATTCGGACAGGGGGCTGACACCGGGGAGCTGTTTTTT.

The table lists this clonotype with a few counts. The chain is built from TRBV20-1 and TRBJ2-1; no clear D gene. Germline lookup yields CDR1 DFQATT and CDR2 SNEGSKA (reference sequence). Trimming removed 6 bases from V and 8 bases from J, with 20 bases in between. There are 14 residues in the CDR3. The CDR3 protein is CSALGPLGVDEQFF. CDR3 nucleotide sequence: TGCAGTGCCTTAGGACCCCTGGGCGTCGATGAGCAGTTCTTC.

This clonotype was counted a few times. The chain carries TRBV13 and TRBJ2-3; weak D call: TRBD1 (5 bases). This CDR3 is built from 12 residues. Germline V lookup: CDR1 PRHDT, CDR2 FYEKMQ (reference sequence). Trimming removed 4 bases at V and 6 bases at J, with 8 bases between. This chain's CDR3 is CASSSYRDTQYF. CDR3 in DNA: TGTGCCAGCAGCTCATACAGGGATACGCAGTATTTT.

This clonotype was counted only a few times. The rearrangement links TRBV6-1 to TRBJ1-1, with D uncertain. Trimming left V 10 bases short and J 0 bases short, with 15 bases between. CDR1 MNHNS and CDR2 SASEGT come from the germline V gene. This CDR3 contains 14 residues. CDR3 coding DNA: TGTGCCACCACGTCAGGCGGTCTGAACACTGAAGCTTTCTTT. It is translated as CATTSGGLNTEAFF.

CDR3 DNA: TGCAGTGCTAGAGAGTTAGGCAAGGGGAACACCGGGGAGCTGTTTTTT. Translated: CSARELGKGNTGELFF. The V and J genes are TRBV20-1 and TRBJ2-2; no clear D gene. The CDR3 loop spans 16 amino acids. Trimming pared 0 bases from V and 1 base from J, leaving 12 bases between. Looked up from germline, CDR1 is DFQATT and CDR2 is SNEGSKA (reference sequence).

This chain joins TRBV6-5 and TRBJ2-5, with TRBD2 matching 8 bases. The CDR3 runs 16 residues. Per germline, CDR1 MNHEY and CDR2 SVGAGI. V lost 2 bases and J lost 5; bases outside the gene matches: 10. CDR3 amino acids: CASSYAAGVGRETQYF. DNA for the CDR3: TGTGCCAGCAGTTACGCAGCGGGAGTTGGTCGGGAGACCCAGTACTTC.

This clonotype was seen only once. V gene TRBV6-1 combines with J gene TRBJ1-5; no firm D call. The V gene lost 7 bases and the J gene lost 1 base, with 2 bases spanning the gap. Germline V gene data show CDR1 as MNHNS and CDR2 as SASEGT. This CDR3 is built from 11 residues. As DNA, the CDR3 is TGTGCCAGCACAAGCAATCAGCCCCAGCATTTT. Translation gives CASTSNQPQHF.

The chain links TRBV6-2 or TRBV6-3 to TRBJ2-3; maybe TRBD2 (5 bases). The V gene lost 7 bases and the J gene lost 10 bases, with 15 bases spanning the gap. CDR1 and CDR2 from the germline V gene are MNHEY and SVGEGT. The CDR3 is made up of 12 amino acids. CDR3 sequence reads: CASNRKDGAQYF. The CDR3 region has the DNA TGTGCCAGCAATAGGAAGGACGGGGCGCAGTATTTT.

This clonotype was observed a few times. At one boundary the junction diverges from the germline segment, which might be a read error. The gene calls are TRBV5-1 and TRBJ1-1; D possibly corresponds to TRBD1 (6 bases). CDR1 SGHRS and CDR2 YFSETQ come from the germline V gene. This CDR3 spans 13 amino acids. The CDR3 spells CASSIGGNPEAFF. The CDR3 DNA sequence: TGCGCCAGCAGCATAGGGGGGAACCCTGAAGCTTTCTTT.

This sequence joins TRBV12-3 or TRBV12-4 and TRBJ1-2; D unresolved. Trimming pared 6 bases from V and 2 bases from J, leaving 10 bases between. This CDR3 has 13 residues. Here the CDR3 reads CASSSYENYGYTF. The CDR3 nucleotides are TGTGCCAGCAGCTCATACGAGAACTATGGCTACACCTTC.

In this sample, this clonotype turned up a few times. The chain's CDR3 is CASRRQRTSPIYF. The CDR3, as DNA: TGTGCCAGCAGGCGACAGCGTACTTCACCCATATATTTT. V usage is TRBV6-1 and J usage is TRBJ1-3; a possible D gene is TRBD1 (5 bases). V was cut by 6 bases and J by 11 bases, with 17 bases left in between. The V gene's germline CDR1 is MNHNS and CDR2 SASEGT. The CDR3 covers 13 residues.

V gene TRBV6-2 or TRBV6-3 combines with J gene TRBJ2-4, with unresolved D. In germline, CDR1 is MNHEY, CDR2 SVGEGT. V was shortened by 11 bases and J by 3 bases, with 20 bases between the two germline ends. The CDR3 has 15 residues. The CDR3 reads CAWWGSGIGKNIQYF. The CDR3 region has the DNA TGTGCCTGGTGGGGTTCAGGAATCGGCAAAAACATTCAGTACTTC.

This clonotype was seen only a few times. The V call is TRBV7-2, the J call TRBJ1-2; 7 nucleotides align to TRBD1. This CDR3 is built from 17 residues. Losses at the gene ends were 4 bases for V and 2 bases for J; bases not matched to a gene: 13. Germline CDR1 SGHTA, CDR2 FQGNSA. As DNA, the CDR3 is TGTGCCAGCAGCTGGCGACCGGGACAGCTAACGAACTATGGCTACACCTTC. Its protein is CASSWRPGQLTNYGYTF.